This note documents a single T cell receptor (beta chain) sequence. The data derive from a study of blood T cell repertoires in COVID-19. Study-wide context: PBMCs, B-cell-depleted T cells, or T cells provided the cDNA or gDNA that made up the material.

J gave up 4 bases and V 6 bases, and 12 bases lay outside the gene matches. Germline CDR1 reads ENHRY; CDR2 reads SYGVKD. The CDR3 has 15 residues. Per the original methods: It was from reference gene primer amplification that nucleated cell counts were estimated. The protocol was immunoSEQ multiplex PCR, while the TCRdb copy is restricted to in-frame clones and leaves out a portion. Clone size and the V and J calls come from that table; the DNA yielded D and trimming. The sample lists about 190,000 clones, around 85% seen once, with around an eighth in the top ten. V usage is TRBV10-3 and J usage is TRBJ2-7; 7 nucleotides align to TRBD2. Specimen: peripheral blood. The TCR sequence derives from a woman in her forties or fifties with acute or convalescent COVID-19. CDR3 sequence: CAISALTRGDYEQYF. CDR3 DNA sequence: TGTGCCATCAGCGCCTTGACCCGGGGGGATTACGAGCAGTACTTC.